These 15 T cell receptor beta chains share one sample of origin, sequenced in a study of shared clonotypes between healthy human individuals. Sequencing used immunoSEQ multiplex PCR; TCRdb keeps in-frame clones, though not all of them. The sample consists of 2.5 million or so clones, just over 90% of them appearing once. Input material: naive CD4+ T cells sorted from blood. As to subset: CD45RA+ positively selected. Receptors were obtained from a man between 18 and 29 years old in good health.

Note on this clone: Its ends do not fully match the called genes, so a read error is possible. CDR3 coding DNA: TGTGCCAGCAGAGAATCGACAGGGAATGAGCAGTTCTTC. This gives the protein CASRESTGNEQFF. V and J are TRBV25-1 and TRBJ2-1; 7 nucleotides align to TRBD1. Germline V gene sequence: CDR1 MGHDK, CDR2 SYGVNS. The CDR3 contains 13 residues.

V and J are TRBV2 and TRBJ1-2; D remains ambiguous. Germline V gene sequence: CDR1 SNHLY, CDR2 FYNNEI. Deletions cut 6 bases from V and 7 bases from J, with 9 bases between. This CDR3 has 11 residues. CDR3 loop: CASSGPAGYTF. The CDR3 DNA sequence: TGTGCCAGCAGCGGACCGGCTGGCTACACCTTC.

Concerning this clone: The sample holds other DNA sequences that translate to the same CDR3. The chain combines TRBV25-1 with TRBJ2-1, with D uncertain. The CDR3 has 11 amino acids. V was pared by 4 bases and J by 2 bases, with 0 bases between. From germline, CDR1 is MGHDK and CDR2 SYGVNS. The CDR3 here is CASSAYNEQFF. DNA of the CDR3: TGTGCCAGCAGTGCCTACAATGAGCAGTTCTTC. The full variable domain, in which reference TRBV25-1 and TRBJ2-1 provide the parts outside the CDR3, is EADIYQTPRYLVIGTGKKITLECSQTMGHDKMYWYQQDPGMELHLIHYSYGVNSTEKGDLSSESTVSRIRTEHFPLTLESARPSHTSQYLCASSAYNEQFFGPGTRLTVL.

This clone was found a few times. The CDR3 DNA follows: TGCGCCAGCAGCTTGGAGGGACCGACCAATAATTCACCCCTCCACTTT. This encodes CASSLEGPTNNSPLHF. The chain is built from TRBV5-1 and TRBJ1-6; perhaps TRBD1 as D (5 bases). This CDR3 is 16 amino acids long. V was pared by 0 bases and J by 5 bases, with 12 bases between. The germline gives CDR1 SGHRS, CDR2 YFSETQ. The complete variable domain, with remaining parts taken from reference TRBV5-1 and TRBJ1-6, reads KAGVTQTPRYLIKTRGQQVTLSCSPISGHRSVSWYQQTPGQGLQFLFEYFSETQRNKGNFPGRFSGRQFSNSRSEMNVSTLELGDSALYLCASSLEGPTNNSPLHFGNGTRLTVT.

The rearrangement uses TRBV9 and TRBJ1-1; D unresolved. The length of the CDR3 is 15 residues. V lost 4 bases and J lost 1, with 14 bases in between. From germline, CDR1 is SGDLS and CDR2 YYNGEE. The CDR3 DNA is TGTGCCAGCAGCCCCCCCGTTGGGAGGAACACTGAAGCTTTCTTT. This translates into CASSPPVGRNTEAFF.

The chain links TRBV19 to TRBJ2-5; the D gene is possibly TRBD2 (5 bases). V was clipped by 2 bases and J by 1 base, with 14 bases between them. Germline V CDR1 and CDR2: LNHDA, SQIVND (reference sequence). This CDR3 region has 16 residues. The CDR3 reads CASSISTAGGQETQYF. CDR3 sequence (DNA): TGTGCCAGTAGTATAAGTACGGCAGGAGGCCAAGAGACCCAGTACTTC.

This clone has a handful of counts. The rearrangement joins TRBV6-5 to TRBJ1-4; 7 bases are shared with TRBD1. The trim removed 8 bases at V and 8 bases at J, leaving 2 bases unmatched. The length of the CDR3 is 11 residues. Germline CDR1 MNHEY, CDR2 SVGAGI. CDR3 DNA: TGTGCCAGCCGACAGGGAGAAAAACTGTTTTTT. It encodes CASRQGEKLFF.

The gene calls are TRBV29-1 and TRBJ2-2; 9 bases line up with TRBD1. With 7 bases clipped from V and 6 bases from J, the junction kept 6 bases outside the gene matches. The germline gives CDR1 SQVTM, CDR2 ANQGSEA. The CDR3 covers 13 residues. In DNA form, the CDR3 reads TGCAGCGCCTTAACAGGGGGCTCCGGGGAGCTGTTTTTT. This encodes CSALTGGSGELFF.

The CDR3 coding sequence is TGTGCCAGCGGTAGATGGCATGATACAGAAAAACTGTTTTTT. The encoded protein is CASGRWHDTEKLFF. V usage is TRBV2 and J usage is TRBJ1-4; no firm D call. Trimming removed 8 bases at V and 8 bases at J, with 18 bases between. The germline V gene has CDR1 SNHLY and CDR2 FYNNEI. This CDR3 has 14 amino acids.

The chain uses TRBV28 and TRBJ1-5; D remains unclear. CDR3 length: 14 amino acids. V shed 7 bases and J shed 0 bases, with 10 bases lying between them. CDR1 is MDHEN and CDR2 is SYDVKM in the germline V gene. The CDR3 protein is CASKGGYSNQPQHF. CDR3 DNA: TGTGCCAGCAAGGGAGGTTATAGCAATCAGCCCCAGCATTTT.

The chain employs TRBV30 and TRBJ1-1; 7 nucleotides match TRBD1. The V segment lost 0 bases and the J segment 5 bases; nucleotides outside the gene matches: 15. This CDR3 comprises 17 residues. Germline CDR1 GTSNPN, CDR2 SVGIG (reference sequence). CDR3 sequence reads: CAWSVLGLQGRGTEAFF. The CDR3 DNA reads TGTGCCTGGAGTGTACTTGGGCTACAGGGGAGAGGGACTGAAGCTTTCTTT. The variable domain in full, with the rest retrieved from reference TRBV30 and TRBJ1-1, is SQTIHQWPATLVQPVGSPLSLECTVEGTSNPNLYWYRQAAGRGLQLLFYSVGIGQISSEVPQNLSASRPQDRQFILSSKKLLLSDSGFYLCAWSVLGLQGRGTEAFFGQGTRLTVV.

This chain joins TRBV7-2 and TRBJ2-2; a weak D match, TRBD1 (5 bases). The CDR3 runs 14 residues. The V gene lost 1 base and the J gene lost 6 bases, with 9 bases spanning the gap. Looked up from germline, CDR1 is SGHTA and CDR2 is FQGNSA. The CDR3 region has the DNA TGTGCCAGCAGCTTAGATTTCAGGGCCGGGGAGCTGTTTTTT. Translated, it gives CASSLDFRAGELFF.

The gene calls are TRBV6-5 and TRBJ2-5; TRBD2 agrees at 9 bases. This CDR3 comprises 15 residues. Germline CDR1 and CDR2: MNHEY and SVGAGI. V lost 6 bases, J lost 4 bases, and 9 bases stayed unmatched. The CDR3 loop is CASRPWTSAGETQYF. CDR3 in DNA: TGTGCCAGCAGGCCTTGGACTAGCGCAGGAGAGACCCAGTACTTC.

Points on this clone: The sample has other DNA sequences that encode this CDR3 too. The gene calls are TRBV6-6 and TRBJ1-4, with TRBD1 identical over 9 bases. The germline V gene encodes CDR1 MNHNY and CDR2 SVGAGI (reference sequence). CDR3 length: 14 amino acids. After removal of 4 bases from V and 7 bases from J, the junction contained 4 bases not matched to a gene. The CDR3 sequence: CASSLTGGSEKLFF. The CDR3 DNA reads TGTGCCAGCAGTTTAACAGGGGGCAGTGAAAAACTGTTTTTT.

This rearrangement joins TRBV11-3 to TRBJ2-2; unclear D gene. This CDR3 spans 14 amino acids. V lost 0 bases to trimming and J lost 6 bases, with 8 bases between them. The germline V gene has CDR1 SGHNT and CDR2 YENEEA. CDR3 DNA: TGTGCCAGCAGCTTAGATGGAAGGGCCGGGGAGCTGTTTTTT. It translates to CASSLDGRAGELFF.